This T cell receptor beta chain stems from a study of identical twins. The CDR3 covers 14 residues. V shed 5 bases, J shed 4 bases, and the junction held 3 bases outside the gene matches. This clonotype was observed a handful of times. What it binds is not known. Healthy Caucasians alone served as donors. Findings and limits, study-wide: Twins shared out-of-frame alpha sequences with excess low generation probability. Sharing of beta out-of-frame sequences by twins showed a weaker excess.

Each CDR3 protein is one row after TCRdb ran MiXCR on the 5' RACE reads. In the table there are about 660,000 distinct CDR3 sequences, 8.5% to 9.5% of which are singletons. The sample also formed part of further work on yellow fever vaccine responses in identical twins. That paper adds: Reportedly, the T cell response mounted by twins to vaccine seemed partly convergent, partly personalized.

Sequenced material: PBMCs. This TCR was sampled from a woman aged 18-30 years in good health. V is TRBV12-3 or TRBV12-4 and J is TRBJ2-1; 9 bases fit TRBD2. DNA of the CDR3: TGTGCCAGCAGTGGACTAGCGCTATACAATGAGCAGTTCTTC. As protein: CASSGLALYNEQFF.